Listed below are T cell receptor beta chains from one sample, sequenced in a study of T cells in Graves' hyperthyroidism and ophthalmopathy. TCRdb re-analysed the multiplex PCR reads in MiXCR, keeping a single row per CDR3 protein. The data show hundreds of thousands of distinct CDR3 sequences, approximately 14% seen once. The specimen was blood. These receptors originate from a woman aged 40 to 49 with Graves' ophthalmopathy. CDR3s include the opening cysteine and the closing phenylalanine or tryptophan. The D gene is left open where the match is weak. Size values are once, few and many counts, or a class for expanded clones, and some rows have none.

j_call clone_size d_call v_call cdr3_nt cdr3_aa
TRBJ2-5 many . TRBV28 TGTGCCAGCAGTTCACCGAAGTACCAAGAGACCCAGTACTTC CASSSPKYQETQYF
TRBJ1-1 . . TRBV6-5 TGTGCCAGCAGTTATCTTGGGCACGACACTGAAGCTTTCTTT CASSYLGHDTEAFF
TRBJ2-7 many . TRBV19 TGTGCCAGTAGTGGGCAGGGCCATTACTACGAGCAGTACTTC CASSGQGHYYEQYF
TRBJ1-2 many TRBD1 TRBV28 TGTGCCAGCGAGACAGGGGGAAGCTATGGCTACACCTTC CASETGGSYGYTF
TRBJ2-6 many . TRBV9 TGTGCCAGCAGTGGGGCCCACGGGGCCAACGTCCTGACTTTC CASSGAHGANVLTF
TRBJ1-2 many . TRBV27 TGTGCCAGCAGTCCCACCGGACAGAATGGCTACACCTTC CASSPTGQNGYTF
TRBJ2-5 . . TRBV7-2 TGTGCCAGCAGTTACTCGGAAACTACCCCCCAAGAGACCCAGTACTTC CASSYSETTPQETQYF
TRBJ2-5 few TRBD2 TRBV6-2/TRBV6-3 TGTGCCAGCACCTTAGCGGGCTCCAACCTAGAGACCCAGTACTTC CASTLAGSNLETQYF
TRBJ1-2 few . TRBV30 TGTGCCTGGAGTGCTGGAGGGGGGGATGGCTACACCTTC CAWSAGGGDGYTF
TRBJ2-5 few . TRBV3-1 TGTGCCAGCAGCCAAATCATCCAGACCCAGTACTTC CASSQIIQTQYF
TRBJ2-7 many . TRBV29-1 TGCAGCGTTGAAGTACAGGGGACTATCTACGAGCAGTACTTC CSVEVQGTIYEQYF
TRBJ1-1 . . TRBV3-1 TGTGCCAGCAGCCGGCAATGGGGCACTGAAGCTTTCTTT CASSRQWGTEAFF
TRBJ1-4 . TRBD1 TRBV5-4 TGTGCCAGCAGCTTACAGGGGAGAGATGAAAAACTGTTTTTT CASSLQGRDEKLFF
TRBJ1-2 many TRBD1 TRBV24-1 TGTGCCACCAGTGACCGAGGGACAGAATCTAGGGGCTACACCTTC CATSDRGTESRGYTF
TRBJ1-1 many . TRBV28 TGTGCCAGCAGTGACGCTTACAGCTCGGGACCTGAAGCTTTCTTT CASSDAYSSGPEAFF
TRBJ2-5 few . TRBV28 TGTGCCAGCAGTCCGGCCTACCGAGAGACCCAGTACTTC CASSPAYRETQYF
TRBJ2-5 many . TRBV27 TGTGCCAGCAGCCCCGGACAGGGAAGTCTAGCGGCAGAGGGAGAGACCCAGTACTTC CASSPGQGSLAAEGETQYF
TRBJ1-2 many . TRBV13 TGTGCCAGCAGCTTAGATGACGGTTACACCTTC CASSLDDGYTF
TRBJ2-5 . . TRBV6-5 TGTGCCAGCAGTTACTCTCGCGGGGTCCAAGAGACCCAGTACTTC CASSYSRGVQETQYF
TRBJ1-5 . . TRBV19 TGTGCCAGTAGTGATCTACAGCAGCCCCAGCATTTT CASSDLQQPQHF
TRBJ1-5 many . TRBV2 TGTGCCAGCAGTGAATCATCAAGCAATCAGCCCCAGCATTTT CASSESSSNQPQHF
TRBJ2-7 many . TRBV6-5 TGTGCCAGCAGTCTACAGGGTTTTGTCTACGAGCAGTACTTC CASSLQGFVYEQYF
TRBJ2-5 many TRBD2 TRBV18 TGTGCCAGCTCGCTTCATCCGGGAGGCCAAGAGACCCAGTACTTC CASSLHPGGQETQYF
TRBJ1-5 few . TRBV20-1 TGCAGTGCTAGAGTCGGTTTGGGCAATCAGCCCCAGCATTTT CSARVGLGNQPQHF
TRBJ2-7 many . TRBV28 TGTGCCAGCAGTCTCCCGACCACCTACGAGCAGTACTTC CASSLPTTYEQYF
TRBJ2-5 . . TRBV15 TGTGCCACCAGCAGAGGATGGGAGACCCAGTACTTC CATSRGWETQYF
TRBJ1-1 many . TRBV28 TGTGCCAGCAGTTTATGGGGGGGCGTTAAAACTGAAGCTTTCTTT CASSLWGGVKTEAFF
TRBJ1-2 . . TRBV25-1 TGTGCCAGCAGTGAACCCGGGGCGGATGGCTACACCTTC CASSEPGADGYTF
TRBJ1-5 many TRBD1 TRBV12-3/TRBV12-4 TGTGCCAGCAGTTCGACAGGGGAGGGACCCAATCAGCCCCAGCATTTT CASSSTGEGPNQPQHF
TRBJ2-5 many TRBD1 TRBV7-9 TGTGCCAGCAGCGAGGGACAGGGGAATTCAGAGACCCAGTACTTC CASSEGQGNSETQYF
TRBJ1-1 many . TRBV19 TGTGCCAGTAGTGTGAGCGGGATGATGGACACTGAAGCTTTCTTT CASSVSGMMDTEAFF
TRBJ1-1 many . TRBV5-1 TGCGCCAGCACCGGGGACACCCTCCTCTCTGAAGCTTTCTTT CASTGDTLLSEAFF
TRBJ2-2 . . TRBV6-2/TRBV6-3 TGTGCCAGCAGTCAGATCTCGAGGGAGCTGTTTTTT CASSQISRELFF
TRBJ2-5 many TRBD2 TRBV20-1 TGCAGTGTTGATAGCGGGGGGGAGACCCAGTACTTC CSVDSGGETQYF
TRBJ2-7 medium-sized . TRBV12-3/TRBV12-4 TGTGCCAGCAGTTTAGCAGGTCCATTCTACGAGCAGTACTTC CASSLAGPFYEQYF
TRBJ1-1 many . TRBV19 TGTGCCAGTAGCGCAGGTTCGAACACTGAAGCTTTCTTT CASSAGSNTEAFF
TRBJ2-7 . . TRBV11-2 TGTGCCAGCAGCTTGGTCGGGGGAACTTTTGGGAGCTACGAGCGGTACTTC CASSLVGGTFGSYERYF
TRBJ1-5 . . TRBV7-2 TGTGCCAGCAGCACATGGGGGGGATCCAATCAGCCCCAGCATTTT CASSTWGGSNQPQHF
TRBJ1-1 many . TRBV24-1 TGTGCCACCAGTGATCCAGGGGATGGAGCTTTCTTT CATSDPGDGAFF
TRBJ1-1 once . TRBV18 TGTGCCAGCTCACGCGGCCCTTCAGGGGACACTGAAGCTTTCTTT CASSRGPSGDTEAFF
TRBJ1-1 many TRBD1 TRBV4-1 TGCGCCAGCAGCCCGAAAGGGGGAACAGGGGCACGAACTGAAGCTTTCTTT CASSPKGGTGARTEAFF
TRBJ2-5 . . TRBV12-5 TGTGCTAGTGGCTACGGAATCCAAGAGACCCAGTACTTC CASGYGIQETQYF
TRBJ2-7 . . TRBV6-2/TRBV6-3 TGTGCCAGCAGCCGAGCTAGCGCCACCTACGAGCAGTACTTC CASSRASATYEQYF
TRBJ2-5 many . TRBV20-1 TGCAGTGCTCAACCCCCGCCAGGGACCCAGTACTTC CSAQPPPGTQYF
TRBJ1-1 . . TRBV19 TGTGCCAGTTGCCGGGACGGATCCTTTATGAACACTGAAGCTTTCTTT CASCRDGSFMNTEAFF
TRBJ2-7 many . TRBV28 TGTGCCAGCAGTCCACTCGGTTCCCCTTCGCGGGAGCAGTACTTC CASSPLGSPSREQYF
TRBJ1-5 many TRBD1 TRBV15 TGTGCCACCAGCAGAACACAGGGGGTCGTCGGTCAGCCCCAGCATTTT CATSRTQGVVGQPQHF
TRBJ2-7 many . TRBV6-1 TGTGCCAGCAGTCAGTACAGGGACGAGCAGTACTTC CASSQYRDEQYF
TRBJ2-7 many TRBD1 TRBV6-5 TGTGCCAGCAGTTACCGTACGGGACAGGGGGCAAGGAACGAGCAGTACTTC CASSYRTGQGARNEQYF
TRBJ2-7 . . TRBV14 TGTGCCAGCAGCCAAATTTGGGGGGACGAGCAGTACTTC CASSQIWGDEQYF
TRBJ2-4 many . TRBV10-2 TGCGCCAGCAGTGAGTCGATGGACATGGCAACGGGCATTCAGTACTTC CASSESMDMATGIQYF
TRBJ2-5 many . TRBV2 TGTGCCAGCAGTGAATTGAGGGGCAGTGTGACCCAGTACTTC CASSELRGSVTQYF
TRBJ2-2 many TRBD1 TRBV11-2 TGTGCCAGCAGCAGGGGACAGGGGGGGAAAGGGGAGCTGTTTTTT CASSRGQGGKGELFF
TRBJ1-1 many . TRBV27 TGTGCCAGCACCAGACGGGGCGCGACTGAAGCTTTCTTT CASTRRGATEAFF